This T cell receptor (beta chain) came from a study of OX40 agonist ivuxolimab in advanced cancers. The assay was immunoSEQ multiplex PCR, and TCRdb's table has in-frame clones only and misses some. The repertoire consists of under 90,000 clones, with 84% occurring once and the leading ten covering 2.1%. CDR3 length equals 15 residues. The germline V gene has CDR1 SGHAT and CDR2 FQNNGV. The germline V and J ends were trimmed by 5 bases and 1 base, with 12 bases remaining between them. V usage is TRBV11-2 and J usage is TRBJ1-5; weak D call: TRBD1 (6 bases). The sequence was obtained from an adult with an advanced solid tumor such as melanoma, head and neck, liver or kidney cancer. The input for sequencing was CD4+ or CD8+ T cells sorted from blood, taken in a trial of the OX40 agonist ivuxolimab. CDR3 amino acids: CASSLAGGSNQPQHF. In nucleotides, the CDR3 is TGTGCCAGCAGCCTAGCGGGGGGCAGCAATCAGCCCCAGCATTTT.